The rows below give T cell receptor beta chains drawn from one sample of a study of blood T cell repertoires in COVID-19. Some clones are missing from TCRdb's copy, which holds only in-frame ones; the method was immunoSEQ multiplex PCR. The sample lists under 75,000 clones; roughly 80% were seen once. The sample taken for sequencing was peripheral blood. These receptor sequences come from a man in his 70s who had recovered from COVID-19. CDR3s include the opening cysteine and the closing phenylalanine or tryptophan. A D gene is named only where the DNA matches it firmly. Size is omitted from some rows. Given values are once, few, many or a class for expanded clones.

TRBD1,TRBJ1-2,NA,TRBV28,CAGGTGGSDFYGYTF,TGTGCCGGGGGGACAGGGGGCTCCGACTTCTATGGCTACACCTTC
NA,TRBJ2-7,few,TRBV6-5,CASSYMALGDYEQYF,TGTGCCAGCAGTTATATGGCCCTAGGCGACTACGAGCAGTACTTC
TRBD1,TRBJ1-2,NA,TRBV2,CASREGQETNYGYTF,TGTGCCAGCAGAGAGGGACAGGAAACTAACTATGGCTACACCTTC
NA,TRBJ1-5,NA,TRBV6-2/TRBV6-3,CASSYSLSGRVNQPQHF,TGTGCCAGCAGTTACTCATTGTCTGGCAGGGTCAATCAGCCCCAGCATTTT
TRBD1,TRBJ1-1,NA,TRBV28,CASSGGTGRATEAFF,TGTGCCAGCAGCGGGGGGACAGGGCGGGCGACTGAAGCTTTCTTT
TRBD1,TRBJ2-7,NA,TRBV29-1,CSVRKTGGIEQYF,TGCAGCGTCAGGAAGACAGGGGGGATCGAGCAGTACTTC
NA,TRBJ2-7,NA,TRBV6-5,CASSQQGHEQYF,TGTGCCAGCAGCCAACAGGGCCACGAGCAGTACTTC
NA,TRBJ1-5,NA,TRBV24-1,CATSDLLGECNQPQHF,TGTGCCACCAGTGATTTGCTGGGAGAATGCAATCAGCCCCAGCATTTT
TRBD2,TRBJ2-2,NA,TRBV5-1,CASSLSGGASGELFF,TGCGCCAGCAGCCTCAGCGGGGGGGCCTCCGGGGAGCTGTTTTTT
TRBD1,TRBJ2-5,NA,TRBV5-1,CASSFAGQEETQYF,TGCGCCAGCAGCTTCGCCGGACAGGAAGAGACCCAGTACTTC
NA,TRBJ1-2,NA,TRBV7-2,CASSLGQAKNYGYTF,TGTGCCAGCAGCTTAGGCCAGGCTAAGAACTATGGCTACACCTTC
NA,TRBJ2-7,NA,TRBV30,CAWRGAGREQYF,TGTGCCTGGAGGGGGGCAGGGCGTGAGCAGTACTTC
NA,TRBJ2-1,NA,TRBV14,CASSHSWGVGYNEQFF,TGTGCCAGCAGCCACTCCTGGGGGGTAGGATACAATGAGCAGTTCTTC
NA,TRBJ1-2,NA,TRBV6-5,CASSSTRGYTF,TGTGCCAGCAGTTCGACTCGTGGCTACACCTTC
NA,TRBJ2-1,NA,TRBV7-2,CASSLGAGGYNEQFF,TGTGCCAGCAGCTTAGGGGCAGGGGGGTACAATGAGCAGTTCTTC
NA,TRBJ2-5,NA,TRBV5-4,CASSLAETQYF,TGTGCCAGCAGCTTAGCTGAGACCCAGTACTTC
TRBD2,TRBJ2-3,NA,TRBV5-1,CASSLTSGRTTDTQYF,TGCGCCAGCAGCTTGACTAGCGGGAGGACGACAGATACGCAGTATTTT
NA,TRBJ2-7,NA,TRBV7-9,CASSLAIRAGQQYF,TGTGCCAGCAGCTTAGCGATCAGGGCAGGTCAGCAGTACTTC
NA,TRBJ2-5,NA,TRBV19,CASSIRGETQYF,TGTGCCAGTAGTATAAGGGGGGAGACCCAGTACTTC
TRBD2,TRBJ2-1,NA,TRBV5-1,CASGLAGGAYNEQFF,TGCGCCAGCGGGCTAGCGGGGGGAGCCTACAATGAGCAGTTCTTC
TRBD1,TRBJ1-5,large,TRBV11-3,CASSTQDRGLNQPQHF,TGTGCCAGCAGCACCCAGGACAGGGGGTTGAATCAGCCCCAGCATTTT
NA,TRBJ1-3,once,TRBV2,CASMASGNTIYF,TGTGCCAGCATGGCCTCTGGAAACACCATATATTTT
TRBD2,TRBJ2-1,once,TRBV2,CASTNLAGGSWEQFF,TGTGCCAGCACCAACCTAGCGGGAGGATCATGGGAGCAGTTCTTC
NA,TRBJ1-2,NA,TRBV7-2,CASSTQGLGYTF,TGTGCCAGCAGCACGCAGGGTTTGGGCTACACCTTC
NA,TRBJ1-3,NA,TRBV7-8,CASSLVQGSSGNTIYF,TGTGCCAGCAGCTTAGTTCAGGGGAGCTCTGGAAACACCATATATTTT
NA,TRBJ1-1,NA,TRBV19,CASLHRDKAFF,TGTGCCAGTCTTCACCGGGACAAAGCTTTCTTT
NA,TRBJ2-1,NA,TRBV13,CASSYRRFNEQFF,TGTGCCAGCAGCTACCGGAGGTTCAATGAGCAGTTCTTC
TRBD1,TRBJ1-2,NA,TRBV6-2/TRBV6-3,CASSSGTGGVYGHGYTF,TGTGCCAGCAGCTCCGGGACAGGGGGCGTTTATGGTCATGGCTACACCTTC
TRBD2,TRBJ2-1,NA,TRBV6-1,CASGRGGSYNEQFF,TGTGCCAGCGGTCGGGGGGGCTCCTACAATGAGCAGTTCTTC
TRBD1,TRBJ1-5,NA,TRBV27,CASSKQPPRTGGQQPQHF,TGTGCCAGCAGTAAACAACCGCCCCGGACAGGGGGTCAACAGCCCCAGCATTTT
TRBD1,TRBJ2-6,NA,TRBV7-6,CASSFGTGALSGANVLTF,TGTGCCAGCAGCTTTGGGACAGGGGCCCTCTCTGGGGCCAACGTCCTGACTTTC
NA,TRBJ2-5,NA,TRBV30,CAWSVSGLETQYF,TGTGCCTGGAGTGTGTCCGGGTTAGAGACCCAGTACTTC
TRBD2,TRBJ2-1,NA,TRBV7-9,CASSSVRWQRGGGDEVLSYNEQFF,TGTGCCAGCAGCAGCGTTAGGTGGCAGCGGGGGGGCGGCGATGAAGTGTTGTCCTACAATGAGCAGTTCTTC
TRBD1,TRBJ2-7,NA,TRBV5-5,CASSTGTGSYEQYF,TGTGCCAGCAGCACCGGGACAGGTTCCTACGAGCAGTACTTC
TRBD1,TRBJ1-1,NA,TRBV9,CASSVVGQGNTEAFF,TGTGCCAGCAGCGTAGTCGGACAGGGGAACACTGAAGCTTTCTTT
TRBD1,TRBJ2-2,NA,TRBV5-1,CASSLALRGIHENRDSPNTGELFF,TGCGCCAGCAGCTTGGCACTACGTGGTATCCATGAGAACCGGGACAGCCCGAACACCGGGGAGCTGTTTTTT
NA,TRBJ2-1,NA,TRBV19,CASSIETQGAYNEQFF,TGTGCCAGTAGTATAGAAACCCAAGGGGCCTACAATGAGCAGTTCTTC
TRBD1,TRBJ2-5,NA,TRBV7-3,CASSTTGDGETQYF,TGTGCCAGCAGCACCACAGGGGATGGCGAGACCCAGTACTTC
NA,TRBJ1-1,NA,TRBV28,CASSEIGRGLPEAFF,TGTGCCAGCAGTGAAATCGGAAGGGGTTTGCCTGAAGCTTTCTTT
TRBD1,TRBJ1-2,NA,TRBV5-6,CASSHGTVSYGYTF,TGTGCCAGCAGCCACGGGACAGTTAGCTATGGCTACACCTTC
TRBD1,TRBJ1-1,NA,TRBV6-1,CASRRGQGNTEAFF,TGTGCCAGCAGGAGAGGACAGGGGAACACTGAAGCTTTCTTT
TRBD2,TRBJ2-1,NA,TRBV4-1,CASSQEGASGSWYNEQFF,TGCGCCAGCAGCCAAGAAGGGGCTAGCGGGAGTTGGTACAATGAGCAGTTCTTC
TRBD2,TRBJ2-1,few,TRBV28,CASSFLAGGYNEQFF,TGTGCCAGCAGTTTCCTAGCGGGGGGCTACAATGAGCAGTTCTTC
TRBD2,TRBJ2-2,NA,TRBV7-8,CASSLTSGGAPGELFF,TGTGCCAGCAGCTTAACTAGCGGGGGGGCCCCCGGGGAGCTGTTTTTT
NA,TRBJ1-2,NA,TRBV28,CASSWGENYGYTF,TGTGCCAGCAGTTGGGGAGAGAACTATGGCTACACCTTC
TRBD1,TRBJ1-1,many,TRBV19,CASRDRQNTEAFF,TGTGCCAGCCGGGACAGGCAGAACACTGAAGCTTTCTTT
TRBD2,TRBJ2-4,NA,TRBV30,CAWSVKLAGGNIQYF,TGTGCCTGGAGTGTAAAATTAGCGGGAGGCAACATTCAGTACTTC